A single sample gave rise to the 15 T cell receptor beta chains below, sequenced in a study of blood T cells in healthy people across ages. For the second PCR, which ran for 7 to 11 cycles, a sample-barcoded 5' primer and a J-beta primer mix were used. TCRdb itself ran the 5' RACE reads through MiXCR, one entry per CDR3 protein. In the table there are about 1,800,000 distinct CDR3 sequences, about 30% of which are singletons. The sample taken for sequencing was blood. These receptors were taken from a woman aged 25 to 39 in good health.

This clonotype came up a few times. V is TRBV9 and J is TRBJ1-4, with 7 positions matching TRBD1. The CDR3 contains 17 residues. Germline V CDR1 and CDR2: SGDLS, YYNGEE. V dropped 4 bases and J dropped 0; count of bases not matched to a gene: 9. The CDR3 protein is CASSTRDSFATNEKLFF. The CDR3, as DNA: TGTGCCAGCAGCACCAGGGACAGTTTCGCAACTAATGAAAAACTGTTTTTT.

This clonotype was counted between two and nine times. The gene calls are TRBV6-6 and TRBJ2-7; 10 nucleotides agree with TRBD2. This CDR3 is 17 amino acids long. Germline assignment: CDR1 MNHNY and CDR2 SVGAGI (reference sequence). Trimming took 1 base from V and 2 from J; bases not matched to a gene: 8. The CDR3 DNA follows: TGTGCCAGCAGTTACTGGGCTAGCGGGGGACCTACCTACGAGCAGTACTTC. As protein: CASSYWASGGPTYEQYF.

The rearrangement uses TRBV27 and TRBJ2-2, with D perhaps assigned TRBD1 or TRBD2 (5 bases each). Germline CDR1 and CDR2: MNHEY and SMNVEV (reference sequence). The CDR3 runs 15 residues. V lost 4 bases and J lost 5, with 14 bases in between. The CDR3: CASSSAGAGTGELFF. In DNA form, the CDR3 reads TGTGCCAGCAGTTCTGCCGGGGCGGGTACCGGGGAGCTGTTTTTT.

The chain uses TRBV4-1 and TRBJ1-1; the D is unclear. Deletions cut 0 bases from V and 5 bases from J, with 7 bases between. Germline CDR1 MGHRA, CDR2 YSYEKL. The CDR3 is made up of 13 amino acids. The CDR3 DNA is TGCGCCAGCAGCCAAGACCGGACGACTGAAGCTTTCTTT. As protein: CASSQDRTTEAFF.

This clonotype was recorded at least ten times. This sequence joins TRBV4-1 and TRBJ2-5; D may match TRBD1 or TRBD2 (5 bases each). Germline CDR1 is MGHRA and CDR2 is YSYEKL. The length of the CDR3 is 15 residues. Trimming stripped 1 base from V and 7 bases from J, with 16 bases between. CDR3 amino acids: CASSQGRGATGTQYF. DNA of the CDR3: TGCGCCAGCAGCCAAGGACGAGGGGCCACCGGGACCCAGTACTTC.

The chain couples TRBV9 to TRBJ2-1; 11 positions agree with TRBD2. Germline lookup yields CDR1 SGDLS and CDR2 YYNGEE. The CDR3 covers 17 residues. After removal of 0 bases from V and 6 bases from J, the junction contained 8 bases not matched to a gene. CDR3: CASSVVPTSGRSNEQFF. Written as DNA, the CDR3 is TGTGCCAGCAGCGTAGTTCCCACTAGCGGGAGAAGCAATGAGCAGTTCTTC.

This clonotype was picked up a small number of times. V is TRBV4-1 and J is TRBJ1-2; the D gene is possibly TRBD1 (5 bases). CDR1 and CDR2 from the germline V gene are MGHRA and YSYEKL. There are 16 residues in the CDR3. V was cut by 0 bases and J by 7 bases, with 18 bases left in between. The CDR3 region is CASSQDGIGGVGGYTF. Written as DNA, the CDR3 is TGCGCCAGCAGCCAAGATGGGATCGGGGGGGTAGGTGGCTACACCTTC.

Turning to this clonotype: A much larger clone sits a single nucleotide away, making a read error possible. The chain uses TRBV29-1 and TRBJ1-2; D unclear. The ends were cut back, 8 bases at V and 5 bases at J, with 15 bases in the middle. The germline CDR1 and CDR2 sequences are SQVTM and ANQGSEA. The CDR3 totals 12 residues. The CDR3 coding sequence is TGCAGCTGGGGTGGGGTTGGGTATGGCTACACCTTC. Translating it yields CSWGGVGYGYTF.

This clonotype has a count of ten or more. The J gene is TRBJ2-3, the V gene TRBV7-9; possible D gene TRBD2, 5 bases. The V end was cut by 6 bases, the J end by 6 bases, with 16 bases between. There are 14 residues in the CDR3. The germline V gene encodes CDR1 SEHNR and CDR2 FQNEAQ (reference sequence). CDR3 sequence: CASRLAREADTQYF. CDR3 in DNA: TGTGCCAGCAGGCTCGCCCGGGAAGCTGATACGCAGTATTTT.

J is TRBJ1-4 and V is TRBV4-1; no clear D. This CDR3 has 12 residues. V was trimmed by 1 base and J by 6 bases, leaving 3 bases between them. Germline-derived CDR1 and CDR2 are MGHRA and YSYEKL. CDR3 protein: CASSQGHEKLFF. In nucleotides, the CDR3 is TGCGCCAGCAGCCAAGGTCATGAAAAACTGTTTTTT.

The sample holds a few counts of this clonotype. The DNA for the CDR3 is TGTGCCAGCACCTCGACCCCAAACATTCAGTACTTC. Encoded protein: CASTSTPNIQYF. The rearrangement uses TRBV12-3 or TRBV12-4 and TRBJ2-4; unclear D gene. This CDR3 contains 12 residues. The V end was cut by 7 bases, the J end by 6 bases, with 10 bases between.

The V gene is TRBV29-1, the J gene TRBJ1-4; D possibly corresponds to TRBD1 (5 bases). Trimming stripped 2 bases from V and 11 bases from J, with 18 bases between. CDR1 and CDR2 from the germline V gene are SQVTM and ANQGSEA. This CDR3 region has 14 residues. CDR3 sequence (DNA): TGCAGCGTTGAATCGGGTGGGGGATTGGGGAAACTGTTTTTT. This codes for CSVESGGGLGKLFF.

The CDR3 bases are TGTGCCAGCAGCGACCGGGACAGGGGTAATTCACCCCTCCACTTT. Amino acid sequence: CASSDRDRGNSPLHF. J is TRBJ1-6 and V is TRBV7-9; 10 bases map to TRBD1. CDR3 length equals 15 residues. Per germline, CDR1 SEHNR and CDR2 FQNEAQ (reference sequence). The J segment lost 6 bases and the V segment lost 5 bases, leaving 4 bases of the junction unmatched.

This clonotype has a count of ten or more. CDR3 protein: CASSFEPIIGEGSYEQYF. CDR3 bases: TGTGCCAGCAGTTTTGAGCCGATCATAGGGGAGGGTTCCTACGAGCAGTACTTC. The genes are TRBV12-3 or TRBV12-4 and TRBJ2-7, with 7 bases that match TRBD2. The junction had 15 bases not matched to a gene; V was cut back by 3 bases and J by 1 base. There are 18 residues in the CDR3.

The chain carries TRBV7-2 and TRBJ1-5, with TRBD1 identical over 7 bases. The CDR3 spans 16 residues. The V gene's germline CDR1 is SGHTA and CDR2 FQGNSA. V lost 0 bases and J lost 6; bases outside the gene matches: 8. In DNA, the CDR3 is TGTGCCAGCAGCTTAGCGTCGGCAGGGGGTCGTCAGCCCCAGCATTTT. Protein product: CASSLASAGGRQPQHF. The full variable domain, completed using reference TRBV7-2 and TRBJ1-5, is GAGVSQSPSNKVTEKGKDVELRCDPISGHTALYWYRQSLGQGLEFLIYFQGNSAPDKSGLPSDRFSAERTGGSVSTLTIQRTQQEDSAVYLCASSLASAGGRQPQHFGDGTRLSIL.